These 2 T cell receptor beta chains were all obtained from the same sample, sequenced in a study of blood T cells in healthy people across ages. Combining a sample-barcoded 5' primer with a J-beta primer mix, a second PCR ran for 7 to 11 cycles. TCRdb re-derived calls from the 5' RACE reads in MiXCR, one entry per CDR3 protein. The table has about 1.6 million distinct CDR3 sequences, about 31% seen once. Sequenced input: blood. Receptors originate from a woman in her twenties or thirties in good health.

This clonotype was seen more than once but under ten times. An end of the junction differs from the germline gene, which may be a read error. J is TRBJ2-1 and V is TRBV4-1, with 7 bases that match TRBD2. The CDR3 loop spans 15 amino acids. Germline CDR1 MGHRA, CDR2 YSYEKL. Written as DNA, the CDR3 is TGCGCCGGCAGCCAAGGTCGGGGAGGGTACAATGAGCAGTTCTTC. It is translated as CAGSQGRGGYNEQFF.

The chain has TRBV10-3 and TRBJ1-1; the D gene is possibly TRBD1 (6 bases). The germline V gene encodes CDR1 ENHRY and CDR2 SYGVKD. The CDR3 consists of 15 residues. Trimming shortened V by 2 bases and J by 0 bases, and 10 bases separated the two germline ends. In nucleotides, the CDR3 is TGTGCCATCAGTGAGACACGGACAGTGAACACTGAAGCTTTCTTT. This sequence encodes CAISETRTVNTEAFF.